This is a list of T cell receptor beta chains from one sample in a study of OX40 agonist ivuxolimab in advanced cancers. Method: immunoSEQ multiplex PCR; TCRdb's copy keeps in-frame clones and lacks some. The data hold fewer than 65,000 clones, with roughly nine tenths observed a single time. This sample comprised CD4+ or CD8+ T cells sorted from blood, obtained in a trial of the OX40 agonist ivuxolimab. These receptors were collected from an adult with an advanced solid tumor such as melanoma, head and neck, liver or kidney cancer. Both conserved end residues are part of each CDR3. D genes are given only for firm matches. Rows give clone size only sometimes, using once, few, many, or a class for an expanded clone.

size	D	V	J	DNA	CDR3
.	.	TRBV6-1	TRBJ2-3	TGTGCCAGCCCTGGAGGGAAGGACACAGATACGCAGTATTTT	CASPGGKDTDTQYF
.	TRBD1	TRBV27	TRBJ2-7	TGTGCCAGCAGTTTCGGTCGAGGGACAGCCGTAGAGCAGTACTTC	CASSFGRGTAVEQYF
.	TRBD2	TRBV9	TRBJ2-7	TGTGCCAGCAGCGTAGGGGCTAGCGGGGGGGCACAAGAGCAGTACTTC	CASSVGASGGAQEQYF
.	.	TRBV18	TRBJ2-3	TGTGCCAGCTCCAAACAATTTTCTAGCACAGATACGCAGTATTTT	CASSKQFSSTDTQYF
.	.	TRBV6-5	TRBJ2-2	TGTGCCAGCAGTTTCGGGCCCGGGGAGCTGTTTTTT	CASSFGPGELFF
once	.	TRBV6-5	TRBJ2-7	TGTGCCAGCAGTGAAACTGGGGGCTTCTACGAGCAGTACTTC	CASSETGGFYEQYF
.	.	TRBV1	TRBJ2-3	TGCACCAGCAGCCAAGAACAGGGCGATACGCAGTATTTT	CTSSQEQGDTQYF
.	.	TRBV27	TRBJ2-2	TGTGCCAGCAGTTTAATCCCCCCGGAGGGGGGGCCGGCCGGGGAGCTGTTTTTT	CASSLIPPEGGPAGELFF
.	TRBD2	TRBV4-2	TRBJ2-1	TGTGCCAGCAGAAGCGGGGGGCCGGGCAATGAGCAGTTCTTC	CASRSGGPGNEQFF
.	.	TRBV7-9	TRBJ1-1	TGTGCCAGCAGCCAGCCCGGGGGAGGGAACACTGAAGCTTTCTTT	CASSQPGGGNTEAFF
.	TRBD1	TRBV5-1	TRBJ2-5	TGCGCCAGCAGCCCCTGGGACAGGATCTCAGAGACCCAGTACTTC	CASSPWDRISETQYF
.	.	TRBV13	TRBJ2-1	TGTGCCAGCAGCAGAGACAGTGAGCAGTTCTTC	CASSRDSEQFF
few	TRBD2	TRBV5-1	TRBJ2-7	TGCGCCAGCAGCTTCGAAGCGGGGGCTCCCTACGAGCAGTACTTC	CASSFEAGAPYEQYF
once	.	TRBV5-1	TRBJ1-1	TGCGCCAGCAGCCCTGGGGTGGACAGGAACACTGAAGCTTTCTTT	CASSPGVDRNTEAFF
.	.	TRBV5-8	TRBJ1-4	TGTGCCAGCAGCGCCCGGAGTCGCCCTAATGAAAAACTGTTTTTT	CASSARSRPNEKLFF
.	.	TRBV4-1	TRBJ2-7	TGCGCCAGCAGCCAAGAGCGTCATCGGCTCTCCGAGCAGTACTTC	CASSQERHRLSEQYF
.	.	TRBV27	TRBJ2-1	TGTGCCAGCAGCATTGGGGGGATCTACAATGAGCAGTTCTTC	CASSIGGIYNEQFF
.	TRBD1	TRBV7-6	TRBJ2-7	TGTGCCAGCAGCCCGTTGACAGGGCCCTACGAGCAGTACTTC	CASSPLTGPYEQYF
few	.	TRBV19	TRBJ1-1	TGTGCCAGTAAGGAGGGGACTGAAGCTTTCTTT	CASKEGTEAFF
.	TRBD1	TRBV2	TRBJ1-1	TGTGCCAGCAGTGGTGCAGGGGGCGCCTTGAACACTGAAGCTTTCTTT	CASSGAGGALNTEAFF
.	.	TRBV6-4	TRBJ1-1	TGTGCCAGCAGTGATCCCCCGGGTGAAGCTTTCTTT	CASSDPPGEAFF